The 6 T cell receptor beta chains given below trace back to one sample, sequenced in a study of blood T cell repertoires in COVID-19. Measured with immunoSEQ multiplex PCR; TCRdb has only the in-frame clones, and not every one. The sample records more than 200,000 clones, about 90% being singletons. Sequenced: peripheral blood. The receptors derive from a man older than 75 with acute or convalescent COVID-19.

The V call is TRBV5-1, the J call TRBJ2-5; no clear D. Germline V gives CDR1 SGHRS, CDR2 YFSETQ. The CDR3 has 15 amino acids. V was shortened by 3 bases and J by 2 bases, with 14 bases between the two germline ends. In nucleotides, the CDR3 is TGCGCCAGCAGCTACCCGTCCTTAACACAAGAGACCCAGTACTTC. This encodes CASSYPSLTQETQYF. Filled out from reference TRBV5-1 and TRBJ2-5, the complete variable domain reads KAGVTQTPRYLIKTRGQQVTLSCSPISGHRSVSWYQQTPGQGLQFLFEYFSETQRNKGNFPGRFSGRQFSNSRSEMNVSTLELGDSALYLCASSYPSLTQETQYFGPGTRLLVL.

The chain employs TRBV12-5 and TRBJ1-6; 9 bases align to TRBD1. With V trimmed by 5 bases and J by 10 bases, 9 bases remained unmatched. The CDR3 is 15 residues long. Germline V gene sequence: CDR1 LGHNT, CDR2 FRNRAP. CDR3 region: CASGPTGTGRSPLHF. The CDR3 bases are TGTGCTAGTGGTCCAACCGGGACAGGGCGGTCACCCCTCCACTTT.

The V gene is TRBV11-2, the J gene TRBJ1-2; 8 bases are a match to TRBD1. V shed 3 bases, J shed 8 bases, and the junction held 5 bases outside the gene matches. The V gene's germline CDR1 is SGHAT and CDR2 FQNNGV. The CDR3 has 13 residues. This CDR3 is CASSLDRDGGYTF. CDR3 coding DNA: TGTGCCAGCAGCTTGGACAGGGACGGGGGCTACACCTTC.

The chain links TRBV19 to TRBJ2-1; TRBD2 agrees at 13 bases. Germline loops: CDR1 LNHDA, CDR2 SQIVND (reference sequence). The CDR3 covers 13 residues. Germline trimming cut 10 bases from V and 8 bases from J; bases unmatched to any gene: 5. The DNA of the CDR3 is TGTGCCACCAGGACTAGCGGGGGCTATGAGCAGTTCTTC. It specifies CATRTSGGYEQFF.

CDR3 amino acids: CSAIIQGARNTEAFF. CDR3 DNA: TGCAGCGCCATTATACAGGGGGCGAGGAACACTGAAGCTTTCTTT. V gene TRBV29-1 combines with J gene TRBJ1-1, with 9 bases identical to TRBD1. The length of the CDR3 is 15 residues. CDR1 and CDR2 from the germline V gene are SQVTM and ANQGSEA. V lost 7 bases, J lost 1 base, and 10 bases stayed unmatched. Looking up the rest from reference TRBV29-1 and TRBJ1-1 gives the full variable domain: SAVISQKPSRDICQRGTSLTIQCQVDSQVTMMFWYRQQPGQSLTLIATANQGSEATYESGFVIDKFPISRPNLTFSTLTVSNMSPEDSSIYLCSAIIQGARNTEAFFGQGTRLTVV.

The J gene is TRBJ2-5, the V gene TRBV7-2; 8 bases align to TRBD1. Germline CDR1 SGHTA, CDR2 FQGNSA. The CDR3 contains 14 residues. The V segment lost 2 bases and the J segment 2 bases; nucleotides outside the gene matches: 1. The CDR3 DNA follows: TGTGCCAGCAGCTTACACAGGGGGCAAGAGACCCAGTACTTC. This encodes CASSLHRGQETQYF.